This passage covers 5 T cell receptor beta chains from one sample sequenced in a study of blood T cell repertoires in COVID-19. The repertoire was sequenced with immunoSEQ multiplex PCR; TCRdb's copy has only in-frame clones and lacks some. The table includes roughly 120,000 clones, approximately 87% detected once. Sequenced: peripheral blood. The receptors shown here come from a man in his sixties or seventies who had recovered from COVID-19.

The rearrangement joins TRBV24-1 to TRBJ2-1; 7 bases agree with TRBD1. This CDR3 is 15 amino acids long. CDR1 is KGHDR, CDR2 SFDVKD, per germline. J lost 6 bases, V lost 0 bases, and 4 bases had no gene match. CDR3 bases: TGTGCCACCAGTGATTTGCAGCCAGGGGGCAATGAGCAGTTCTTC. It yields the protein CATSDLQPGGNEQFF.

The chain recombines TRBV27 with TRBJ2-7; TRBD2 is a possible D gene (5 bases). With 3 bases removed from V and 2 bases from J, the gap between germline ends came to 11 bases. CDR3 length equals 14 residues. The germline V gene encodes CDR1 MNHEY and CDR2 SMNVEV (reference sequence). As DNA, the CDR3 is TGTGCCAGCAGTTTGGGCGGGCCAACCTACGAGCAGTACTTC. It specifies CASSLGGPTYEQYF.

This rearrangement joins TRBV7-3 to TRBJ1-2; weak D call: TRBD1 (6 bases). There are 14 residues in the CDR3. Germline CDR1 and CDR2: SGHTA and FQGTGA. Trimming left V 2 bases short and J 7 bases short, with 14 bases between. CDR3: CASSLSSGEGGYTF. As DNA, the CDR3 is TGTGCCAGCAGCTTATCTTCAGGGGAAGGTGGCTACACCTTC.

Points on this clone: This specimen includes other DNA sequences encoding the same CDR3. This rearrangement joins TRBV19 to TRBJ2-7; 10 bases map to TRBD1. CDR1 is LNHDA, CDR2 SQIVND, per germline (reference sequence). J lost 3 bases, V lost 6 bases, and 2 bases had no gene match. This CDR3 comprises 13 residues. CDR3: CASSRDRGYEQYF. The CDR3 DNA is TGTGCCAGTAGCCGGGACAGGGGCTACGAGCAGTACTTC.

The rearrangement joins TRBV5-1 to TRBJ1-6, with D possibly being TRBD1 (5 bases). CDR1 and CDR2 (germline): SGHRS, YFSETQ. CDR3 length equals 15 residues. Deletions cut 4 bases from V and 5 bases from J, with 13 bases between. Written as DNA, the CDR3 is TGCGCCAGCAGCCCGGGTCCGGGGGATAATTCACCCCTCCACTTT. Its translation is CASSPGPGDNSPLHF.